This is a list of T cell receptor beta chains from one sample in a study of blood T cell repertoires in COVID-19. Repertoires were generated with immunoSEQ multiplex PCR, while TCRdb's copy carries only in-frame clones and drops some. Here the sample spans about 49,000 clones, 81% being singletons. The specimen was peripheral blood. These receptors all stem from an elderly woman with COVID-19, enrolled during active disease. The CDR3 runs from the conserved cysteine through the conserved F or W. A D gene is named only where the DNA matches it firmly. The size entry is marked missing in some rows and otherwise reads once, few, many or a size class.

v_gene,abundance,j_gene,d_gene,CDR3nt,CDR3aa
TRBV11-2,NA,TRBJ2-7,TRBD1,TGTGCCAGCAGCTACGGGACAGGGGGTACGGGATGGCAGTACTTC,CASSYGTGGTGWQYF
TRBV28,NA,TRBJ2-7,NA,TGTGCCAGCAGTCCCTCGGGGGACTACGAGCAGTACTTC,CASSPSGDYEQYF
TRBV7-9,NA,TRBJ2-3,NA,TGTGCCAGCAGCTTGTCCATGGGTCTAGGAGCAGATACGCAGTATTTT,CASSLSMGLGADTQYF
TRBV28,NA,TRBJ2-1,TRBD2,TGTGCCAGCAGTTTCCACCCTGGCAAAGGGACTAGCGGGGTCGGGGGGAGCTCCTACAATGAGCAGTTCTTC,CASSFHPGKGTSGVGGSSYNEQFF
TRBV7-3,NA,TRBJ2-1,TRBD1,TGTGCCAGCAGCTTCGGGACAGGGTCCCCGGGGGAGCAGTTCTTC,CASSFGTGSPGEQFF
TRBV6-6,NA,TRBJ2-3,NA,TGTGCCAGCAGGGGAGCCTGGACTCGGAGCACAGATACGCAGTATTTT,CASRGAWTRSTDTQYF
TRBV3-1/TRBV3-2,NA,TRBJ1-2,TRBD1,TGTGCCAGCAGCCTCGCCAGGGGGAGGATCGGCTACACCTTC,CASSLARGRIGYTF
TRBV6-1,few,TRBJ1-3,NA,TGTGCCAGCAGTGAACAGGGTTCTGGAAACACCATATATTTT,CASSEQGSGNTIYF
TRBV4-1,NA,TRBJ1-2,TRBD1,TGCGCCAGCAGCCTCGACAGGGTCGGAGGCTACACCTTC,CASSLDRVGGYTF
TRBV19,few,TRBJ1-1,NA,TGTGCCAGCGGGCCCCAAGGGGTGATGAACACTGAAGCTTTCTTT,CASGPQGVMNTEAFF
TRBV3-1/TRBV3-2,NA,TRBJ1-2,NA,TGTGCCAGCAGCCAAAGAGCGGGGGACTATGGCTACACCTTC,CASSQRAGDYGYTF
TRBV5-1,NA,TRBJ2-5,TRBD2,TGCGCCAGCAGCGATCCTAGCGGGAGAGAGACCCAGTACTTC,CASSDPSGRETQYF
TRBV2,NA,TRBJ2-5,TRBD2,TGTGCCAGCAGTGAAGGAGGCGGGAGGGGGCAAGAGACCCAGTACTTC,CASSEGGGRGQETQYF
TRBV5-1,NA,TRBJ2-3,TRBD2,TGCGCCAGCAGAATTGTAGGCCAGCGGGAGGCCACTAGCACAGATACGCAGTATTTT,CASRIVGQREATSTDTQYF
TRBV29-1,NA,TRBJ1-1,TRBD1,TGCAGCGTTGGACAGGGGAGGTTGAACACTGAAGCTTTCTTT,CSVGQGRLNTEAFF
TRBV6-6,NA,TRBJ2-7,NA,TGTGCCAGCAGTTACCTCTCAGGGGGAGCGGGCGAGCAGTACTTC,CASSYLSGGAGEQYF
TRBV4-1,few,TRBJ1-1,NA,TGCGCCAGCAGCCACGGACAGAGGCCCACTGAAGCTTTCTTT,CASSHGQRPTEAFF
TRBV25-1,NA,TRBJ2-1,TRBD2,TGTGCCAGCAGTGAAACAAGACTAGCGGGAGTCAATGAGCAGTTCTTC,CASSETRLAGVNEQFF
TRBV6-5,NA,TRBJ2-7,TRBD1,TGTGCGTCAGCCGGGACAGGGACCTACGAGCAGTACTTC,CASAGTGTYEQYF
TRBV7-3,NA,TRBJ1-1,NA,TGTGCCAGCAGCTTAAATCCGGGGTTGGGCACTGAAGCTTTCTTT,CASSLNPGLGTEAFF
TRBV7-8,once,TRBJ1-2,NA,TGTGCCAGCAGCCCAAGAGAGGGCGGTCTAGTCTATGGCTACACCTTC,CASSPREGGLVYGYTF
TRBV25-1,NA,TRBJ1-2,NA,TGTGCCAGCTTATTCGAGGAAATTATACCATATGGCTACACCTTC,CASLFEEIIPYGYTF
TRBV14,NA,TRBJ2-2,NA,TGTGCCAGCAGCCAAGATGAGACAACGAACACCGGGGAGCTGTTTTTT,CASSQDETTNTGELFF
TRBV12-3/TRBV12-4,NA,TRBJ2-2,NA,TGTGCCAGCTCCTCGGGCACCGGGGAGCTGTTTTTT,CASSSGTGELFF
TRBV2,NA,TRBJ2-7,TRBD2,TGTGCCACCCAGCGGGACCCCTACGAGCAGTACTTC,CATQRDPYEQYF
TRBV6-5,NA,TRBJ2-2,TRBD1,TGTGCCAGCAGTAAACAGGGGCTGGGCACCGGGGAGCTGTTTTTT,CASSKQGLGTGELFF
TRBV24-1,few,TRBJ2-3,NA,TGTGCCACCAGTGACCGGTCTACAGGGATCGATACGCAGTATTTT,CATSDRSTGIDTQYF
TRBV9,NA,TRBJ1-2,NA,TGTGCCAGCAGCGTAGACAGGACAGCTTATGGCTACACCTTC,CASSVDRTAYGYTF
TRBV19,NA,TRBJ1-2,TRBD1,TGTGCCAGTAGTATAAGGGGACAGGGAGGCGGCTATGGCTACACCTTC,CASSIRGQGGGYGYTF
TRBV19,NA,TRBJ1-5,NA,TGTGCCAGTACACCCCTAGGGGGATTCGGCAATCAGCCCCAGCATTTT,CASTPLGGFGNQPQHF
TRBV10-3,NA,TRBJ1-2,TRBD1,TGTGCCATCAGTGGGGGGACAGGGAACTATGGCTACACCTTC,CAISGGTGNYGYTF
TRBV28,NA,TRBJ2-7,NA,TGTGCCAGCAGTTTAGTAAGGCCCGGGGGAGAGCAGTACTTC,CASSLVRPGGEQYF
TRBV7-8,few,TRBJ1-3,NA,TGTGCCAGCAGCTTGTCGTCAGGGTCGGGAAACACCATATATTTT,CASSLSSGSGNTIYF
TRBV3-1/TRBV3-2,NA,TRBJ2-3,NA,TGTGCCAGCAGCCATACTTTCGGCTTCATGGGCTGGACAGATACGCAGTATTTT,CASSHTFGFMGWTDTQYF
TRBV5-1,NA,TRBJ2-1,TRBD2,TGCGCCAGCAGCTTGGATTTGACTAGCGGGAGGCAGTTCTTC,CASSLDLTSGRQFF
TRBV11-2,NA,TRBJ2-5,NA,TGTGCCAGCAGCTTAGGGGCCACGACGTTGGAGACCCAGTACTTC,CASSLGATTLETQYF
TRBV6-5,NA,TRBJ1-2,NA,TGTGCCAGCAGACCCACGGGTTATGGCTACACCTTC,CASRPTGYGYTF
TRBV6-6,NA,TRBJ2-2,TRBD2,TGTGCCAGCAGTCCCAAGACTAGCGGGAGGGCCTTCACCGGGGAGCTGTTTTTT,CASSPKTSGRAFTGELFF
TRBV9,once,TRBJ2-2,TRBD2,TGTGCCAGCAGTATAGGCGGGAGGGCCACGAACACCGGGGAGCTGTTTTTT,CASSIGGRATNTGELFF
TRBV11-2,NA,TRBJ2-1,NA,TGTGCCAGCAGCTTAGGGACTACCTTTAATCGGGTTGAGCAGTTCTTC,CASSLGTTFNRVEQFF
TRBV2,NA,TRBJ2-1,NA,TGTGCCAGCAGTTCGGGGGTACGGGAGCAGTTCTTC,CASSSGVREQFF
TRBV27,NA,TRBJ2-1,TRBD2,TGTGCCAGTAAAGCGGGAGGTTCCAATGAGCAGTTCTTC,CASKAGGSNEQFF
TRBV30,NA,TRBJ1-1,NA,TGTGCCTGGAGTGCCGGTCTAAAGAACACTGAAGCTTTCTTT,CAWSAGLKNTEAFF
TRBV29-1,NA,TRBJ2-7,TRBD1,TGCAGCGTTGAGGACAGGGGATTATACGAGCAGTACTTC,CSVEDRGLYEQYF
TRBV5-6,NA,TRBJ1-1,NA,TGTGCCAGCAGCTTGGGAGGGAATGGTGCTTTCTTT,CASSLGGNGAFF
TRBV6-6,NA,TRBJ2-3,NA,TGTGCCAGCATCGCTGGACAGTCTACCGCAGATACGCAGTATTTT,CASIAGQSTADTQYF
TRBV11-3,few,TRBJ2-1,NA,TGTGCCAGCAGCTTTAGGGGAGGAGCCTACAATGAGCAGTTCTTC,CASSFRGGAYNEQFF
TRBV27,NA,TRBJ2-1,TRBD2,TGTGCCAGCAGTCCACCGGATAGCGGGAGAGGGGTAGGTGAGCAGTTCTTC,CASSPPDSGRGVGEQFF
TRBV7-2,NA,TRBJ2-1,TRBD2,TGTGCCAGCAGCCCAGGGCCGGGACTAGCGGGTTACAATGAGCAGTTCTTC,CASSPGPGLAGYNEQFF
TRBV7-3,NA,TRBJ2-5,NA,NA,CASSLTSGRGQTYQETQYF
TRBV28,NA,TRBJ1-6,TRBD1,TGTGCCAGCAGTTCATGGACAGGGGGTAGGTCACCCCTCCACTTT,CASSSWTGGRSPLHF
TRBV18,few,TRBJ1-1,TRBD1,TGTGCCAGCTCACCGACAGGGACACCTCAACGGAACACTGAAGCTTTCTTT,CASSPTGTPQRNTEAFF
TRBV19,NA,TRBJ1-3,TRBD1,TGTGCCAGTAGTATACGGGGACAGGGGTCTGGAAACACCATATATTTT,CASSIRGQGSGNTIYF
TRBV12-3/TRBV12-4,NA,TRBJ2-5,TRBD1,TGTGCCAGACCTCGACAGGGAAAAGAGACCCAGTACTTC,CARPRQGKETQYF
TRBV7-8,NA,TRBJ2-2,TRBD1,TGTGCCAGCAGCGCAAATAGGGGACAGGTTCGAAGGGGGGAGCTGTTTTTT,CASSANRGQVRRGELFF
TRBV5-4,NA,TRBJ2-7,TRBD1,TGTGCCAGCAGCTTGGCCAGGGGGCTTTCCTACGAGCAGTACTTC,CASSLARGLSYEQYF
TRBV18,NA,TRBJ1-1,TRBD1,TGTGCCAGCTCACCCAAACAGGGGGCAGGGACTGAAGCTTTCTTT,CASSPKQGAGTEAFF
TRBV4-1,medium-sized,TRBJ2-5,NA,TGCGCCAGCAGCCAAGAGAAACAGGTTCGGGGGGAGACCCAGTACTTC,CASSQEKQVRGETQYF
TRBV5-1,NA,TRBJ2-3,NA,TGCGCCAGCAGCTCAACCAGAGATACGCAGTATTTT,CASSSTRDTQYF
TRBV10-3,NA,TRBJ2-7,TRBD2,TGTGCCATCAGACCTAGCGGGAGGGCCTACGAGCAGTACTTC,CAIRPSGRAYEQYF